The T cell receptor (beta chain) under discussion was sequenced for a study of resident and recirculating memory T cells in vitiligo. General study results and limits: No unique dominant TCR clone was found in vitiligo lesions.

Comments on this clone: Its antigen remains unknown.

Using immunoSEQ multiplex PCR, the repertoire was profiled, and TCRdb retains in-frame clones only, with some absent. The sample records tens of thousands of clones, about 89% being singletons. This clonotype originated in a male donor with vitiligo. What was sequenced was blood.

The CDR3 DNA follows: TGTGCCAGCAGTTTAGTTAGAGCCCTCCGGGGGCAGTACTTC. This translates into CASSLVRALRGQYF. The chain carries TRBV28 and TRBJ2-7; D may be TRBD2 (5 bases). CDR1 is MDHEN, CDR2 SYDVKM, per germline. The CDR3 runs to 14 residues. The germline V and J ends were trimmed by 2 bases and 9 bases, with 17 bases remaining between them.